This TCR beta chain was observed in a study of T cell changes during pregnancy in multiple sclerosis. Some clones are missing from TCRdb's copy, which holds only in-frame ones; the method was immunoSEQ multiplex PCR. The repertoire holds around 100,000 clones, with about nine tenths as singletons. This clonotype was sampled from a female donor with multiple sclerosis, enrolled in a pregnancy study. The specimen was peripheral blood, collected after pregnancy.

The CDR3 here is CATSRVAGQETQYF. CDR3 DNA: TGTGCCACCAGCAGAGTGGCAGGCCAAGAGACCCAGTACTTC. The gene calls are TRBV15 and TRBJ2-5; unclear D gene. The CDR3 covers 14 residues. Trimming cost V 1 base and J 1 base, with 7 bases left between them. CDR1 is LNHNV and CDR2 is YYDKDF in the germline V gene (reference sequence).